Each of the 14 T cell receptor beta chains below was sequenced from the same sample in a study of blood T cell repertoires in COVID-19. Sequencing was performed with immunoSEQ multiplex PCR; in TCRdb, only in-frame clones are kept and a portion is missing. The sample has about 140,000 clones, 84% seen once. Sequencing was done on a sample of peripheral blood. The source is a woman older than 75 in a cohort sampled during active or convalescent COVID-19.

This chain links TRBV7-8 with TRBJ1-1, with no clear D. Germline V gives CDR1 SGHVS, CDR2 FQNEAQ. CDR3 length: 14 residues. V was shortened by 1 base and J by 1 base, with 7 bases between the two germline ends. In DNA, the CDR3 is TGTGCCAGCAGCTTAGTGAGTAAGAACACTGAAGCTTTCTTT. Translated: CASSLVSKNTEAFF.

V is TRBV29-1 and J is TRBJ2-1, with 7 bases identical to TRBD2. The CDR3 loop spans 11 amino acids. With V trimmed by 7 bases and J by 6 bases, 3 bases remained unmatched. Germline CDR1 reads SQVTM; CDR2 reads ANQGSEA. CDR3 in DNA: TGCAGCGGAGGACTAGTCAATGAGCAGTTCTTC. Translated, it gives CSGGLVNEQFF.

This chain uses TRBV7-9 with TRBJ1-1; 8 bases align to TRBD1. Germline V lookup: CDR1 SEHNR, CDR2 FQNEAQ (reference sequence). The CDR3 runs to 15 residues. V shed 7 bases and J 1 base; nucleotides not matched to a gene: 8. The CDR3 loop is CASKETGAKNTEAFF. CDR3 in DNA: TGTGCCAGCAAGGAGACAGGGGCCAAGAACACTGAAGCTTTCTTT.

The chain couples TRBV10-3 to TRBJ1-1, with 9 bases that match TRBD1. After removal of 6 bases from V and 4 bases from J, the junction contained 9 bases not matched to a gene. The length of the CDR3 is 15 residues. CDR1 and CDR2 from the germline V gene are ENHRY and SYGVKD. As DNA, the CDR3 is TGTGCCATCAGATTACAGGGGGCGCCGACCACTGAAGCTTTCTTT. Amino acids: CAIRLQGAPTTEAFF.

This clone was counted between two and nine times. This chain uses TRBV2 with TRBJ1-2; no clear D gene. Trimming took off 3 bases at V and 4 bases at J, with 9 bases between the two ends. This CDR3 comprises 13 residues. Looked up from germline, CDR1 is SNHLY and CDR2 is FYNNEI. The chain's CDR3 is CASSEAPFYGYTF. CDR3 in DNA: TGTGCCAGCAGTGAGGCACCTTTCTATGGCTACACCTTC.

The chain combines TRBV6-5 with TRBJ2-7; 10 bases are a match to TRBD1. Trimming removed 4 bases from V and 6 bases from J; junction bases left unmatched: 9. Germline assignment: CDR1 MNHEY and CDR2 SVGAGI. The length of the CDR3 is 15 residues. The CDR3 here is CASSLSRQGASEQYF. In DNA, the CDR3 is TGTGCCAGCAGTTTGTCGAGACAGGGGGCAAGCGAGCAGTACTTC.

Written as DNA, the CDR3 is TGTGCCAGCAGCTTGTTGGGACAGGGCGGCGAGCAGTACTTC. Its translation is CASSLLGQGGEQYF. The chain is built from TRBV7-3 and TRBJ2-7, with 9 bases that match TRBD1. V dropped 3 bases and J dropped 6; count of bases not matched to a gene: 6. The CDR3 is 14 residues long. Germline CDR1 reads SGHTA; CDR2 reads FQGTGA.

The chain uses TRBV21-1 and TRBJ2-5; the DNA was not used to check the table's D call, TRBD1. TRBV21-1 is flagged as a pseudogene. The CDR3 totals 16 residues. In DNA form, the CDR3 reads TGTGCCAGCAGCAAAGCTCTGTACGACAGGAAAGAGACCCAGTACTTC. It encodes CASSKALYDRKETQYF.

V is TRBV3-1 (or the pseudogene TRBV3-2) and J is TRBJ2-5; 9 nucleotides match TRBD2. This CDR3 contains 14 residues. The germline CDR1 and CDR2 sequences are LGHDT and YNNKEL (reference sequence). Trimming cost V 4 bases and J 5 bases; bases outside gene matches: 5. In DNA form, the CDR3 reads TGTGCCAGCAGCCGTGGACTAGCGTCTGAGACCCAGTACTTC. As protein: CASSRGLASETQYF.

Only one count was recorded for this clone. The chain couples TRBV7-6 to TRBJ1-2, with D unresolved. The V end lost 5 bases, the J end lost 7 bases, and 14 bases lay between the germline ends. The length of the CDR3 is 13 residues. The V gene's germline CDR1 is SGHVS and CDR2 FNYEAQ. CDR3 residues: CASSEGRFRGYTF. CDR3 nucleotide sequence: TGTGCCAGCAGCGAGGGTCGGTTTCGTGGCTACACCTTC.

CDR3 protein: CASSQEDRGSYEQYF. CDR3 coding DNA: TGTGCCAGCAGCCAAGAAGACAGGGGGTCCTACGAGCAGTACTTC. V and J are TRBV4-2 and TRBJ2-7; 9 nucleotides agree with TRBD1. CDR1 and CDR2 (germline): LGHNA, YNFKEQ. The ends lost 0 bases at V and 1 base at J; junction bases unmatched: 1. The CDR3 is made up of 15 amino acids.

This clone was detected a few times. The J gene is TRBJ1-1, the V gene TRBV12-3 or TRBV12-4; D uncertain. This CDR3 has 12 residues. Trimming took 2 bases from V and 11 from J, leaving 12 bases between them. CDR3 region: CASSLSHGVAFF. The CDR3 region has the DNA TGTGCCAGCAGTTTATCCCACGGGGTGGCTTTCTTT.

The chain carries TRBV10-3 and TRBJ1-4; 8 bases align to TRBD1. The CDR3 covers 14 residues. Germline-derived CDR1 and CDR2 are ENHRY and SYGVKD. With V trimmed by 5 bases and J by 7 bases, 6 bases remained unmatched. CDR3 sequence: CAISQDRESEKLFF. The CDR3 DNA sequence: TGTGCCATCAGTCAGGACAGGGAGTCTGAAAAACTGTTTTTT.

This clone has a handful of counts. This rearrangement joins TRBV9 to TRBJ2-1, with a possible D match to TRBD2 (5 bases). V was pared by 0 bases and J by 7 bases, with 14 bases between. The CDR3 runs 15 residues. In germline, CDR1 is SGDLS, CDR2 YYNGEE. The CDR3 reads CASSVGIEGGNEQFF. The CDR3, as DNA: TGTGCCAGCAGCGTAGGAATAGAGGGTGGGAATGAGCAGTTCTTC.